These 9 T cell receptor beta chains were all obtained from the same sample, sequenced in a study of blood T cell repertoires in COVID-19. Here immunoSEQ multiplex PCR was the method, and the copy in TCRdb shows in-frame clones only, minus some. The sample yields about 89,000 clones, about 80% seen once. Sequenced input: peripheral blood. These receptors were obtained from a woman of 80 years or more with acute or convalescent COVID-19.

This clone has a single count. The chain uses TRBV2 and TRBJ2-7, with D tentatively TRBD2 (6 bases). This CDR3 has 14 residues. Trimming pared 5 bases from V and 4 bases from J, leaving 15 bases between. CDR1 SNHLY and CDR2 FYNNEI come from the germline V gene. The CDR3 nucleotides are TGTGCCAGCAGTTCTGGGGACTTTATTTACGAGCAGTACTTC. It specifies CASSSGDFIYEQYF.

The V gene is TRBV19, the J gene TRBJ1-5; 10 bases match TRBD1. The length of the CDR3 is 16 residues. The germline V gene has CDR1 LNHDA and CDR2 SQIVND (reference sequence). The J segment lost 9 bases and the V segment lost 8 bases, leaving 16 bases of the junction unmatched. Here the CDR3 reads CASEDRGKLFARPQHF. CDR3 in DNA: TGTGCCAGTGAGGACAGGGGGAAGCTTTTTGCCCGGCCCCAGCATTTT.

The chain carries TRBV2 and TRBJ2-2; tentatively, D is TRBD1 (5 bases). With 2 bases removed from V and 6 bases from J, the gap between germline ends came to 13 bases. Germline V lookup: CDR1 SNHLY, CDR2 FYNNEI. The CDR3 has 15 residues. The CDR3 DNA is TGTGCCAGCAGTGAATTAAGGGGAAACTCCGGGGAGCTGTTTTTT. Amino acid sequence: CASSELRGNSGELFF.

The J gene is TRBJ2-1, the V gene TRBV19, with 9 bases matching TRBD2. The germline V gene encodes CDR1 LNHDA and CDR2 SQIVND (reference sequence). V was clipped by 3 bases and J by 8 bases; unmatched bases: 8. The CDR3 spans 15 residues. Here the CDR3 DNA reads TGTGCCAGTAGTATTCAAGCGGGGGGCCGGCATGAGCAGTTCTTC. Its translation: CASSIQAGGRHEQFF. The variable domain in full, with the rest retrieved from reference TRBV19 and TRBJ2-1, is DGGITQSPKYLFRKEGQNVTLSCEQNLNHDAMYWYRQDPGQGLRLIYYSQIVNDFQKGDIAEGYSVSREKKESFPLTVTSAQKNPTAFYLCASSIQAGGRHEQFFGPGTRLTVL.

The J gene is TRBJ2-7, the V gene TRBV2; 8 nucleotides agree with TRBD1. With V trimmed by 4 bases and J by 7 bases, 9 bases remained unmatched. CDR3 length equals 14 residues. Germline-derived CDR1 and CDR2 are SNHLY and FYNNEI. Written as DNA, the CDR3 is TGTGCCAGCAGTGGCCAGGGGGCCGTCAGGGAGCAGTACTTC. It codes for CASSGQGAVREQYF. The full variable domain, its missing parts supplied by reference TRBV2 and TRBJ2-7, is EPEVTQTPSHQVTQMGQEVILRCVPISNHLYFYWYRQILGQKVEFLVSFYNNEISEKSEIFDDQFSVERPDGSNFTLKIRSTKLEDSAMYFCASSGQGAVREQYFGPGTRLTVT.

The rearrangement uses TRBV7-9 and TRBJ2-3; TRBD1 agrees at 7 bases. CDR1 is SEHNR, CDR2 FQNEAQ, per germline (reference sequence). Trimming cost V 5 bases and J 10 bases; bases outside gene matches: 15. This CDR3 region has 15 residues. As DNA, the CDR3 is TGTGCCAGCAGCCGATCGGGTACAGGGGCTAGGGCGCAGTATTTT. It encodes CASSRSGTGARAQYF.

The CDR3 DNA sequence: TGTGCCAGTACAGGCGGGTCCGGGAATCAGCCCCAGCATTTT. This sequence encodes CASTGGSGNQPQHF. The rearrangement joins TRBV19 to TRBJ1-5; the D is unclear. Trimming took 7 bases from V and 4 from J, leaving 14 bases between them. CDR1 is LNHDA, CDR2 SQIVND, per germline (reference sequence). This CDR3 has 14 amino acids.

The rearrangement links TRBV7-9 to TRBJ2-3; 9 nucleotides line up with TRBD2. V lost 5 bases, J lost 4 bases, and 7 bases stayed unmatched. The CDR3 is made up of 15 amino acids. The germline CDR1 and CDR2 sequences are SEHNR and FQNEAQ (reference sequence). Here the CDR3 reads CASSPPGLAADTQYF. The CDR3 DNA follows: TGTGCCAGCAGCCCGCCGGGACTAGCAGCAGATACGCAGTATTTT.

This chain uses TRBV11-2 with TRBJ1-2; TRBD1 aligns across 10 bases. Trimming cost V 5 bases and J 4 bases; bases outside gene matches: 1. Germline CDR1 and CDR2: SGHAT and FQNNGV. The CDR3 spans 13 residues. The CDR3 coding sequence is TGTGCCAGCAGCCGGACAGGGGGCTATGGCTACACCTTC. Its protein product is CASSRTGGYGYTF.